The 4 T cell receptor beta chains listed next were all sequenced from one sample in a study of PD-L1 blockade in urothelial cancer. The table came from immunoSEQ multiplex PCR; TCRdb's copy has only in-frame clones and leaves some out. This table has some 49,000 clones, 70% to 90% appearing once. Sequenced here: PBMCs, sampled around atezolizumab (anti-PD-L1) treatment. The receptors were sampled from a man aged 60 to 75 with urothelial cancer.

The chain recombines TRBV7-8 with TRBJ2-1; possibly TRBD1 for D (6 bases). The CDR3 totals 17 residues. The ends were cut back, 2 bases at V and 5 bases at J, with 19 bases in the middle. Germline loops: CDR1 SGHVS, CDR2 FQNEAQ. CDR3 loop: CASSLRVQGSTHNEQFF. CDR3 sequence (DNA): TGTGCCAGCAGCTTAAGGGTACAGGGAAGTACCCACAATGAGCAGTTCTTC.

For this clone: The same CDR3 arises from other DNA sequences in this sample as well. This CDR3 is CASSPGQALDTQYF. CDR3 coding DNA: TGCGCCAGCAGCCCGGGACAGGCACTGGATACGCAGTATTTT. The rearrangement uses TRBV5-1 and TRBJ2-3; TRBD1 matches 8 bases. V shed 4 bases and J 6 bases; nucleotides not matched to a gene: 7. Germline V lookup: CDR1 SGHRS, CDR2 YFSETQ. The CDR3 runs 14 residues.

This clone was seen once. The germline gene is not matched at one end of the junction; a read error may be the cause. This chain uses TRBV7-7 with TRBJ2-2; D not resolved. Per germline, CDR1 SSHAT and CDR2 FNYEAQ (reference sequence). This CDR3 spans 15 amino acids. The CDR3 is CASSLGRRNTGELFF. In DNA, the CDR3 is TGTGCTAGCAGCTTAGGGCGGCGGAACACCGGGGAGCTGTTTTTT.

The chain has TRBV7-3 and TRBJ1-1; D call uncertain. The CDR3 consists of 13 residues. Looked up from germline, CDR1 is SGHTA and CDR2 is FQGTGA. The V gene lost 5 bases and the J gene lost 2 bases, with 9 bases spanning the gap. The CDR3 region is CASSIQPNTEAFF. The DNA for the CDR3 is TGTGCCAGCAGCATACAGCCTAACACTGAAGCTTTCTTT.